The sequence of this T cell receptor beta chain was determined in a study of cytomegalovirus exposure and HLA in healthy donors. This clone was seen once. V was pared by 3 bases and J by 5 bases, with 15 bases between. The CDR3 covers 15 residues. Germline loops: CDR1 SGDLS, CDR2 YYNGEE. The PCR employed 60 Vbeta primers together with 13 Jbeta primers. Produced via immunoSEQ multiplex PCR; TCRdb's table is partial and in-frame only. The table records about 140,000 clones, around 79% of them present only once. The clonotype comes from a female donor in good health and CMV-seronegative. Sample: PBMCs. The chain has TRBV9 and TRBJ2-1, with D perhaps TRBD1 (6 bases). This chain's CDR3 is CASSAQGGRDNEQFF. CDR3 nucleotides: TGTGCCAGCAGCGCTCAAGGGGGAAGGGACAATGAGCAGTTCTTC.